Reported below is one TCR beta chain. As yet, its antigen is unknown. The data are from a study of cytotoxic CD8 clonotypes in ibrutinib-treated CLL. As for the study in general: Productive templates averaged approximately 250,000 per sample, and productive rearrangements 85,000 to 95,000. Whole-study findings and limits: There were differences in sampling times between sustained-remission and progressing patients.

Deep sequencing aimed at 1 in 200,000 to 1 in 1 million T cells' resolution. Profiled with immunoSEQ multiplex PCR; TCRdb holds only in-frame clones, not every one. This table holds about 250,000 clones, roughly 70% found once. The V gene's germline CDR1 is SGHTA and CDR2 FQGTGA. V lost 3 bases, J lost 12 bases, and 18 bases lay in between. The CDR3 is 14 residues long. The TCR was taken from a human donor with chronic lymphocytic leukemia. The chain links TRBV7-3 to TRBJ2-1; D perhaps matches TRBD2 (5 bases). Sequences were derived from PBMCs, sampled after 24 months of ibrutinib treatment. The CDR3 here is CASSFQSGEGGQFF. The CDR3 coding sequence is TGTGCCAGCAGCTTTCAGTCAGGCGAGGGTGGGCAGTTCTTC.